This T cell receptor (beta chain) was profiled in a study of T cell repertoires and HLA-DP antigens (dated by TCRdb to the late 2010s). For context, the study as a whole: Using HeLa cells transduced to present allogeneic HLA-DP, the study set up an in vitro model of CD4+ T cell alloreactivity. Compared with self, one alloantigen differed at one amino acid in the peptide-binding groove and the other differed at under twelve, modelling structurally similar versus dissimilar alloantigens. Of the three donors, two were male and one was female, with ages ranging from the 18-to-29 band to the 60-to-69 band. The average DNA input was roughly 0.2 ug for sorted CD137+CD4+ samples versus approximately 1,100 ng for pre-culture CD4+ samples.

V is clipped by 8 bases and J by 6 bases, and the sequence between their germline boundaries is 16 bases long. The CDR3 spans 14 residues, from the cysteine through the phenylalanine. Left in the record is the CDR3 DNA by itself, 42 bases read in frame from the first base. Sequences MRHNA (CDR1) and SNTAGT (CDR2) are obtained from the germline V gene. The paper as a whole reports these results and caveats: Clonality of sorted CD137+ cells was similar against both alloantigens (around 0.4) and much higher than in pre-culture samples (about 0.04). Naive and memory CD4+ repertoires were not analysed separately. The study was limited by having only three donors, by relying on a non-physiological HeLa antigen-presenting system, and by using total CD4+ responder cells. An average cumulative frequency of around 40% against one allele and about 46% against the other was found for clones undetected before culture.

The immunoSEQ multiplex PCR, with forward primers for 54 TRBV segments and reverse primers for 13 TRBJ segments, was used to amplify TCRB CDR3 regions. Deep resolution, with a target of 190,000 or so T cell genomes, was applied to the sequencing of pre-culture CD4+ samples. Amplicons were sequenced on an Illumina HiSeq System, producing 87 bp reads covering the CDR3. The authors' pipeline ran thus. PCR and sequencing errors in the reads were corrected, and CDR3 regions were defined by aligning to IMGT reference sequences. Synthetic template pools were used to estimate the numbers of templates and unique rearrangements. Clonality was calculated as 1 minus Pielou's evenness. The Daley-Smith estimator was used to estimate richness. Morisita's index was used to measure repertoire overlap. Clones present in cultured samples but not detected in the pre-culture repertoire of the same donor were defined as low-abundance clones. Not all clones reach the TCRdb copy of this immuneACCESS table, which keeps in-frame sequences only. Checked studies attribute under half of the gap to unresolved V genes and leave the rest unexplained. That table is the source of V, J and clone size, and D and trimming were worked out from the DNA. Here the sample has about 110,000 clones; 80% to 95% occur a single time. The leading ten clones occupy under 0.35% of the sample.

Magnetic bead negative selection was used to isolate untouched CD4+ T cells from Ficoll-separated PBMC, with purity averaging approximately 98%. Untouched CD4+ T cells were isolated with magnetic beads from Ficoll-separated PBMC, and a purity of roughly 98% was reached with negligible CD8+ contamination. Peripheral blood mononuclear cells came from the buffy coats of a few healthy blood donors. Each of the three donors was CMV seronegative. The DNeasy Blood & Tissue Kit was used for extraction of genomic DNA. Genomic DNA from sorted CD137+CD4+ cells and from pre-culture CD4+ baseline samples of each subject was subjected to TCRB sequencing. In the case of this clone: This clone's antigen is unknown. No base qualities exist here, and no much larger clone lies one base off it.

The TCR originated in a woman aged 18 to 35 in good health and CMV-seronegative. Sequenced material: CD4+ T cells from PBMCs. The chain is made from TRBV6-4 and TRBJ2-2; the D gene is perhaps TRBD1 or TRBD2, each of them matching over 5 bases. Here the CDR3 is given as CASPGTAWSGELFF. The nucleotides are TGTGCCAGCCCCGGGACCGCCTGGTCCGGGGAGCTGTTTTTT.